What follows are 24 T cell receptor beta chains derived from one specimen sequenced in a study of T-cell memory formation after mild COVID-19. Using its own MiXCR run on the 5' RACE reads, TCRdb lists one record per CDR3 protein. The top ten clones hold roughly an eighth of a sample with roughly 560,000 distinct CDR3 sequences, roughly 22% of them seen once. Material: PBMCs or a T cell subset sorted from them (not recorded which). The receptor source for this set is an adult woman who had mild COVID-19 (a few samples of this study predate the infection). Cell type and time point are not known.

The gene calls are TRBV5-1 and TRBJ2-5, with a weak D call TRBD1 (5 bases). This CDR3 is 14 amino acids long. V was trimmed by 4 bases and J by 0 bases, leaving 10 bases between them. Per germline, CDR1 SGHRS and CDR2 YFSETQ. The CDR3 here is CASSAQGNQETQYF. In DNA form, the CDR3 reads TGCGCCAGCAGCGCCCAGGGTAACCAAGAGACCCAGTACTTC.

This clonotype appeared many times. The rearrangement uses TRBV7-6 and TRBJ2-1; 7 bases are shared with TRBD2. Trimming cost V 3 bases and J 3 bases; bases outside gene matches: 11. Germline assignment: CDR1 SGHVS and CDR2 FNYEAQ. The CDR3 is 17 amino acids. For the CDR3, the DNA is TGTGCCAGCAGCTTTAGAGGCGGGGGAGATCTCTACAATGAGCAGTTCTTC. Encoded protein: CASSFRGGGDLYNEQFF.

V and J are TRBV18 and TRBJ1-6; 7 bases map to TRBD1. V shed 1 base and J 4 bases; nucleotides not matched to a gene: 13. Germline CDR1 reads KGHSH; CDR2 reads LQKENI. The CDR3 is 19 amino acids. Here the CDR3 DNA reads TGTGCCAGCTCACCACTCTCCGCCGGGACAGTGAATTATAATTCACCCCTCCACTTT. It codes for CASSPLSAGTVNYNSPLHF. The variable domain in full, with the rest retrieved from reference TRBV18 and TRBJ1-6, is NAGVMQNPRHLVRRRGQEARLRCSPMKGHSHVYWYRQLPEEGLKFMVYLQKENIIDESGMPKERFSAEFPKEGPSILRIQQVVRGDSAAYFCASSPLSAGTVNYNSPLHFGNGTRLTVT.

The chain links TRBV7-9 to TRBJ2-7; no definite D call. V was clipped by 8 bases and J by 3 bases, with 17 bases between them. CDR1 is SEHNR, CDR2 FQNEAQ, per germline (reference sequence). This CDR3 region has 14 residues. CDR3 nucleotides: TGTGCCAGCTCCCCGGCTTCTCAAGTCTACGAGCAGTACTTC. It encodes CASSPASQVYEQYF.

The V gene is TRBV5-4, the J gene TRBJ2-3; D unclear. Germline loops: CDR1 SGHNT, CDR2 YYREEE (reference sequence). The ends were cut back, 6 bases at V and 1 base at J, with 9 bases in the middle. The CDR3 spans 13 residues. This CDR3 reads CASTTVGTDTQYF. As DNA, the CDR3 is TGTGCCAGCACCACCGTGGGCACAGATACGCAGTATTTT.

This clonotype was seen more than once but under ten times. The rearrangement uses TRBV9 and TRBJ2-2; D not resolved. V dropped 3 bases and J dropped 4 bases, with 7 bases sitting between them. Germline loops: CDR1 SGDLS, CDR2 YYNGEE. This CDR3 is 13 amino acids long. The CDR3: CASSEGPTGELFF. The CDR3 DNA reads as TGTGCCAGCAGCGAAGGACCCACCGGGGAGCTGTTTTTT.

This clonotype was found a few times. This rearrangement joins TRBV6-2 or TRBV6-3 to TRBJ1-1, with 7 positions matching TRBD1. Looked up from germline, CDR1 is MNHEY and CDR2 is SVGEGT. With 5 bases clipped from V and 1 base from J, the junction kept 25 bases outside the gene matches. The CDR3 has 21 amino acids. CDR3 nucleotides: TGTGCCAGCAGTCCCATACCCAGGGGACAGCGAGTCCCGGGGGGGAACACTGAAGCTTTCTTT. This gives the protein CASSPIPRGQRVPGGNTEAFF.

V usage is TRBV5-1 and J usage is TRBJ2-1, with TRBD1 matching 11 bases. The CDR3 loop spans 13 amino acids. CDR1 and CDR2 (germline): SGHRS, YFSETQ. The V segment lost 4 bases and the J segment 9 bases; nucleotides outside the gene matches: 3. The CDR3, as DNA: TGCGCCAGCAGCACCGGGACAGGGGGTGAGCAGTTCTTC. Translated, it gives CASSTGTGGEQFF. The variable domain in full, completed from reference TRBV5-1 and TRBJ2-1, reads KAGVTQTPRYLIKTRGQQVTLSCSPISGHRSVSWYQQTPGQGLQFLFEYFSETQRNKGNFPGRFSGRQFSNSRSEMNVSTLELGDSALYLCASSTGTGGEQFFGPGTRLTVL.

In this sample, this clonotype turned up a few times. The chain couples TRBV5-1 to TRBJ2-7; D is possibly TRBD1 (6 bases). The CDR3 runs 14 residues. Per the germline V gene, CDR1 is SGHRS and CDR2 is YFSETQ. With 4 bases removed from V and 2 bases from J, the gap between germline ends came to 13 bases. CDR3 sequence: CASSPIQGAYEQYF. DNA for the CDR3: TGCGCCAGCAGCCCAATACAGGGTGCCTACGAGCAGTACTTC.

CDR3 bases: TGCAGCGCCCGAACCTACGGAGGGGGATCAGAGACCCAGTACTTC. Protein: CSARTYGGGSETQYF. This chain joins TRBV29-1 and TRBJ2-5, with D tentatively TRBD1 or TRBD2 (6 bases each). V lost 7 bases and J 4 bases, leaving 22 bases between the germline ends. The CDR3 has 15 amino acids. Germline CDR1 is SQVTM and CDR2 is ANQGSEA.

Only a few counts were recorded for this clonotype. CDR3 sequence: CASSPRTGLAGVYEQYF. The CDR3 DNA follows: TGTGCCAGCAGTCCCCGTACAGGACTAGCGGGAGTTTACGAGCAGTACTTC. The chain uses TRBV6-5 and TRBJ2-7; 13 bases match TRBD2. The CDR3 has 17 residues. Germline V gives CDR1 MNHEY, CDR2 SVGAGI. The junction had 11 bases not matched to a gene; V was cut back by 5 bases and J by 4 bases.

In this sample, this clonotype turned up a few times. The chain combines TRBV6-5 with TRBJ1-1, with D unresolved. Deletions cut 6 bases from V and 3 bases from J, with 17 bases between. CDR3 length: 15 residues. Per the germline V gene, CDR1 is MNHEY and CDR2 is SVGAGI. The chain's CDR3 is CASRKLYGVDTEAFF. In DNA, the CDR3 is TGTGCCAGCAGGAAACTCTATGGGGTCGACACTGAAGCTTTCTTT.

This clonotype was seen a few times. The chain is built from TRBV5-1 and TRBJ2-4; 8 bases match TRBD1. The CDR3 extends over 18 amino acids. Trimming removed 4 bases from V and 0 bases from J; junction bases left unmatched: 12. Germline V lookup: CDR1 SGHRS, CDR2 YFSETQ. The CDR3 DNA follows: TGCGCCAGCAGCCATGGGACAGGAGAGTCAATAGCCAAAAACATTCAGTACTTC. It translates to CASSHGTGESIAKNIQYF. Using reference TRBV5-1 and TRBJ2-4 for the parts outside the CDR3, the full variable domain is KAGVTQTPRYLIKTRGQQVTLSCSPISGHRSVSWYQQTPGQGLQFLFEYFSETQRNKGNFPGRFSGRQFSNSRSEMNVSTLELGDSALYLCASSHGTGESIAKNIQYFGAGTRLSVL.

J is TRBJ2-1 and V is TRBV18, with D possibly being TRBD2 (6 bases). CDR1 and CDR2 from the germline V gene are KGHSH and LQKENI. This CDR3 is 17 amino acids long. V lost 3 bases, J lost 0 bases, and 15 bases lay in between. CDR3 loop: CASSPEGPPSSYNEQFF. The DNA of the CDR3 is TGTGCCAGCTCACCGGAGGGACCGCCCAGCTCCTACAATGAGCAGTTCTTC.

V and J are TRBV12-3 or TRBV12-4 and TRBJ1-3; D might be TRBD1 (5 bases). This CDR3 has 17 residues. V dropped 5 bases and J dropped 6 bases, with 23 bases sitting between them. Here the CDR3 reads CASSLIQGSLRVNTIYF. CDR3 DNA: TGTGCCAGCAGTCTCATCCAGGGCTCGCTTCGTGTAAACACCATATATTTT.

This clonotype came up a few times. This chain uses TRBV2 with TRBJ2-5; 10 nucleotides line up with TRBD1. The CDR3 spans 14 residues. Germline trimming cut 6 bases from V and 5 bases from J; bases unmatched to any gene: 6. The germline V gene encodes CDR1 SNHLY and CDR2 FYNNEI. The DNA for the CDR3 is TGTGCCAGCAGAAAAGGGACAGGGGACGAGACCCAGTACTTC. This translates into CASRKGTGDETQYF.

This clonotype has only a few counts. The CDR3 loop is CSARSTQNEQFF. The CDR3 DNA is TGCAGTGCTAGGTCAACTCAGAATGAGCAGTTCTTC. This rearrangement joins TRBV20-1 to TRBJ2-1; D ambiguous. In germline, CDR1 is DFQATT, CDR2 SNEGSKA (reference sequence). V was cut by 3 bases and J by 7 bases, with 10 bases left in between. CDR3 size: 12 residues.

This clonotype was detected many times. The rearrangement joins TRBV6-1 to TRBJ2-7, with TRBD1 matching over 9 bases. There are 16 residues in the CDR3. The V gene end was trimmed by 0 bases and the J gene end by 1 base; junction bases not matched to a gene: 4. The germline V gene encodes CDR1 MNHNS and CDR2 SASEGT. CDR3 nucleotide sequence: TGTGCCAGCAGTGAAGCGATCGGGACAGGGTCCTACGAGCAGTACTTC. Translation gives CASSEAIGTGSYEQYF.

This clonotype was seen ten or more times. The V gene is TRBV5-6, the J gene TRBJ2-7; 7 bases are shared with TRBD1. V shed 4 bases, J shed 6 bases, and the junction held 4 bases outside the gene matches. Looked up from germline, CDR1 is SGHDT and CDR2 is YYEEEE. This CDR3 is 12 amino acids long. CDR3 sequence (DNA): TGTGCCAGCAGCCTTACAGGGGCCGAGCAGTACTTC. Protein: CASSLTGAEQYF.

Only a few counts were recorded for this clonotype. The CDR3 region is CASSSAGIYGYTF. The CDR3 DNA is TGTGCCAGCAGCTCCGCGGGAATCTATGGCTACACCTTC. This chain links TRBV7-2 with TRBJ1-2; D is unclear. The ends were cut back, 4 bases at V and 4 bases at J, with 10 bases in the middle. The CDR3 sequence is 13 residues long. From germline, CDR1 is SGHTA and CDR2 FQGNSA.

On this clonotype: Mismatch with germline at one junction end may stem from a read error. V and J are TRBV5-5 and TRBJ1-2, with 10 bases identical to TRBD1. The CDR3 contains 13 residues. The germline V gene has CDR1 SGHKS and CDR2 YYEKEE (reference sequence). CDR3 sequence: CDSSDGTGAGYTF. The CDR3, as DNA: TGTGACAGCAGCGACGGGACAGGGGCCGGCTACACCTTC.

The chain couples TRBV6-6 to TRBJ2-7; 7 bases fit TRBD1. The germline CDR1 and CDR2 sequences are MNHNY and SVGAGI (reference sequence). The CDR3 is 17 residues long. V shed 4 bases and J 0 bases; nucleotides not matched to a gene: 12. CDR3 region: CASSSTTTGRYSYEQYF. As DNA, the CDR3 is TGTGCCAGCAGTTCAACAACGACAGGGCGCTACTCCTACGAGCAGTACTTC.

This chain connects TRBV29-1 to TRBJ1-2; 9 bases agree with TRBD1. The CDR3 covers 14 residues. J lost 4 bases, V lost 0 bases, and 3 bases had no gene match. The V gene's germline CDR1 is SQVTM and CDR2 ANQGSEA. CDR3 loop: CSVEDGTGRYGYTF. The CDR3 DNA reads TGCAGCGTTGAAGATGGGACAGGGCGCTATGGCTACACCTTC.

This clonotype was seen more than once but under ten times. The chain carries TRBV7-3 and TRBJ1-3; D is ambiguous. The germline V gene has CDR1 SGHTA and CDR2 FQGTGA. Trimming cost V 8 bases and J 2 bases, with 7 bases left between them. The CDR3 loop spans 12 amino acids. In DNA, the CDR3 is TGTGCCAGCGGAGCTGCTGGAAACACCATATATTTT. It yields the protein CASGAAGNTIYF.